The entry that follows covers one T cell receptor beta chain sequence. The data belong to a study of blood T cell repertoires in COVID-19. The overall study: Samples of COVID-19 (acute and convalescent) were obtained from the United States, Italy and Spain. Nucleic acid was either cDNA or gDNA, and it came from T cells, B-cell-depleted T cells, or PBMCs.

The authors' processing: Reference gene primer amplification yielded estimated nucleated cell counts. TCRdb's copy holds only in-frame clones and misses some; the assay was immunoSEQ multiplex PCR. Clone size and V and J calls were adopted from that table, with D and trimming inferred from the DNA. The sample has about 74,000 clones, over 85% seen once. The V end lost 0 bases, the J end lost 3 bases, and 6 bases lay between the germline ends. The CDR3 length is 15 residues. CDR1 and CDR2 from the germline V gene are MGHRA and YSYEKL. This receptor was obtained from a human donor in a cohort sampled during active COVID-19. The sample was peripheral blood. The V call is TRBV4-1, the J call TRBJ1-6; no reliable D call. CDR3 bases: TGCGCCAGCAGCCAAGAATCGGGCTATAATTCACCCCTCCACTTT. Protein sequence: CASSQESGYNSPLHF.